The 16 T cell receptor beta chains below were found in one sample sequenced in a study of T cell changes during pregnancy in multiple sclerosis. Repertoires were generated with immunoSEQ multiplex PCR, while TCRdb's copy carries only in-frame clones and drops some. The sample has about 59,000 clones, roughly 94% seen once. Sequenced here: CD8+ T cells from peripheral blood mononuclear cells, sampled after pregnancy. These receptors were taken from a female donor with multiple sclerosis, enrolled in a pregnancy study.

This chain links TRBV9 with TRBJ2-5; tentative D call: TRBD2 (7 bases). Germline values: CDR1 SGDLS, CDR2 YYNGEE. Trimming took 0 bases from V and 3 from J, leaving 21 bases between them. CDR3 length: 18 residues. The CDR3 DNA reads as TGTGCCAGCAGCGTAGCTAAGGGGGGGTGGTGGGGAGAAGAGACCCAGTACTTC. This gives the protein CASSVAKGGWWGEETQYF.

The rearrangement uses TRBV5-8 and TRBJ2-1, with 13 bases fitting TRBD2. Per germline, CDR1 SGHTS and CDR2 YDEGEE. V dropped 3 bases and J dropped 10; count of bases not matched to a gene: 4. This CDR3 contains 14 residues. CDR3 region: CASSWTSGSIEQFF. The CDR3 DNA follows: TGTGCCAGCAGCTGGACTAGCGGGAGTATAGAGCAGTTCTTC.

CDR3 residues: CSAARGSGIKYF. The CDR3 nucleotides are TGCAGCGCCGCCCGTGGGAGCGGGATTAAGTATTTT. This sequence joins TRBV29-1 and TRBJ2-3; 7 positions agree with TRBD2. V was pared by 7 bases and J by 13 bases, with 14 bases of the junction left unmatched. The CDR3 has 12 residues. In germline, CDR1 is SQVTM, CDR2 ANQGSEA.

The chain employs TRBV2 and TRBJ1-1; TRBD1 matches 11 bases. This CDR3 contains 15 residues. Germline-derived CDR1 and CDR2 are SNHLY and FYNNEI. Trimming took 5 bases from V and 5 from J; bases not matched to a gene: 7. The CDR3 sequence is CASSQRTGGKTEAFF. The DNA for the CDR3 is TGTGCCAGCAGTCAAAGGACAGGGGGCAAGACTGAAGCTTTCTTT.

This clone was picked up one time. The rearrangement joins TRBV27 to TRBJ2-7, with 7 bases fitting TRBD2. After removal of 5 bases from V and 7 bases from J, the junction contained 5 bases not matched to a gene. The CDR3 loop spans 12 amino acids. Germline loops: CDR1 MNHEY, CDR2 SMNVEV (reference sequence). The CDR3 sequence: CASSPGRGEQYF. The CDR3 DNA sequence: TGTGCCAGCAGTCCGGGGAGGGGAGAGCAGTACTTC.

The rearrangement uses TRBV30 and TRBJ2-1, with D hard to call. Germline V gives CDR1 GTSNPN, CDR2 SVGIG (reference sequence). Trimming stripped 3 bases from V and 8 bases from J, with 11 bases between. CDR3 length: 12 amino acids. The CDR3 spells CAWRMAGDEQFF. The DNA for the CDR3 is TGTGCCTGGAGAATGGCAGGCGATGAGCAGTTCTTC.

This chain uses TRBV19 with TRBJ2-7, with 8 positions matching TRBD1. CDR3 length equals 15 residues. V lost 3 bases, J lost 3 bases, and 7 bases stayed unmatched. Germline CDR1 and CDR2: LNHDA and SQIVND (reference sequence). As DNA, the CDR3 is TGTGCCAGTAGTATGAAGGCAGGGGGCCACTACGAGCAGTACTTC. It translates to CASSMKAGGHYEQYF.

The chain is built from TRBV12-2 and TRBJ2-3; the table's TRBD2 call for D was not verified on the DNA. TRBV12-2 is shown as a pseudogene. The CDR3 is made up of 17 amino acids. The CDR3: CASRLVSSSGRTDTQYF. DNA for the CDR3: TGTGCAAGTCGCTTAGTTTCTTCTAGCGGGAGAACAGATACGCAGTATTTT.

The chain carries TRBV27 and TRBJ2-2; a possible D gene is TRBD2 (5 bases). The V gene lost 4 bases and the J gene lost 3 bases, with 9 bases spanning the gap. This CDR3 comprises 14 residues. Germline V lookup: CDR1 MNHEY, CDR2 SMNVEV (reference sequence). This CDR3 reads CASSSGLYTGELFF. CDR3 DNA: TGTGCCAGCAGTTCCGGACTCTACACCGGGGAGCTGTTTTTT.

The chain joins TRBV28 to TRBJ2-1; perhaps TRBD2 as D (5 bases). CDR1 MDHEN and CDR2 SYDVKM come from the germline V gene. The CDR3 runs 14 residues. V lost 6 bases and J lost 9, with 18 bases in between. In nucleotides, the CDR3 is TGTGCCAGCAGCTTCTCTATCGGGGAGAGTGAGCAGTTCTTC. Its translation: CASSFSIGESEQFF. Using reference TRBV28 and TRBJ2-1 for the parts outside the CDR3, the full variable domain is DVKVTQSSRYLVKRTGEKVFLECVQDMDHENMFWYRQDPGLGLRLIYFSYDVKMKEKGDIPEGYSVSREKKERFSLILESASTNQTSMYLCASSFSIGESEQFFGPGTRLTVL.

The chain links TRBV6-6 to TRBJ2-7; 7 bases map to TRBD1. The V segment lost 2 bases and the J segment 5 bases; nucleotides outside the gene matches: 0. This CDR3 has 12 amino acids. Germline CDR1 MNHNY, CDR2 SVGAGI (reference sequence). The chain's CDR3 is CASSYGTDEQYF. The DNA of the CDR3 is TGTGCCAGCAGTTACGGGACAGACGAGCAGTACTTC.

The chain joins TRBV4-2 to TRBJ1-5; D uncertain. CDR3 size: 16 residues. CDR1 LGHNA and CDR2 YNFKEQ come from the germline V gene. V dropped 1 base and J dropped 7 bases, with 17 bases sitting between them. The CDR3 is CASSQVAQPEGQPQHF. CDR3 DNA: TGTGCCAGCAGCCAAGTGGCCCAACCCGAGGGCCAGCCCCAGCATTTT.

The V gene is TRBV7-9, the J gene TRBJ2-7; 8 bases line up with TRBD2. V dropped 10 bases and J dropped 7; count of bases not matched to a gene: 0. Germline CDR1 is SEHNR and CDR2 is FQNEAQ (reference sequence). There are 9 residues in the CDR3. The CDR3 spells CATGGEQYF. The CDR3 nucleotides are TGTGCCACGGGGGGGGAGCAGTACTTC.

The chain is built from TRBV5-1 and TRBJ2-3; D may be TRBD2 (5 bases). CDR3 length: 15 residues. The V gene's germline CDR1 is SGHRS and CDR2 YFSETQ. V was pared by 4 bases and J by 2 bases, with 14 bases between. CDR3 nucleotide sequence: TGCGCCAGCAGCCTAAGGCCGGGGATCACAGATACGCAGTATTTT. This sequence encodes CASSLRPGITDTQYF.

Points on this clone: Distinct nucleotide sequences in the sample also encode this CDR3. This chain links TRBV30 with TRBJ1-1; unclear D gene. With 0 bases removed from V and 0 bases from J, the gap between germline ends came to 5 bases. CDR3 size: 13 residues. Germline V gene sequence: CDR1 GTSNPN, CDR2 SVGIG (reference sequence). DNA of the CDR3: TGTGCCTGGAGTGTACAATTGAACACTGAAGCTTTCTTT. This codes for CAWSVQLNTEAFF. The variable domain in full, completed from reference TRBV30 and TRBJ1-1, reads SQTIHQWPATLVQPVGSPLSLECTVEGTSNPNLYWYRQAAGRGLQLLFYSVGIGQISSEVPQNLSASRPQDRQFILSSKKLLLSDSGFYLCAWSVQLNTEAFFGQGTRLTVV.

The rearrangement links TRBV10-2 to TRBJ2-2; a weak D match, TRBD2 (5 bases). The V gene's germline CDR1 is WSHSY and CDR2 SAAADI. The ends were cut back, 6 bases at V and 3 bases at J, with 14 bases in the middle. The CDR3 spans 15 residues. CDR3 residues: CASRDLTPYTGELFF. In DNA form, the CDR3 reads TGCGCCAGCAGGGACTTAACCCCTTACACCGGGGAGCTGTTTTTT.